This T cell receptor (beta chain) was documented in a study of blood T cell repertoires in COVID-19. Sequencing used immunoSEQ multiplex PCR; TCRdb keeps in-frame clones, though not all of them. The repertoire consists of over 60,000 clones, with about 81% occurring once and the leading ten covering around 13%. V lost 7 bases and J lost 5, with 18 bases in between. This CDR3 contains 15 residues. Germline V gives CDR1 WSHSY, CDR2 SAAADI. The rearrangement links TRBV10-2 to TRBJ2-1, with a weak D call TRBD2 (5 bases). The sequence was obtained from an elderly woman with acute or convalescent COVID-19. Sequencing used peripheral blood. The chain's CDR3 is CASKRPPREHNEQFF. The DNA of the CDR3 is TGCGCCAGCAAAAGACCCCCGAGGGAACACAATGAGCAGTTCTTC.